A single sample gave rise to the 30 T cell receptor beta chains below, sequenced in a study of response to subunit inactivated influenza vaccine. One entry per CDR3 protein, called by TCRdb with MiXCR from the RT-PCR reads. In the table there are about 620,000 distinct CDR3 sequences, around 10% of which are singletons. These data also formed part of another study, on T cells expressing NK-cell markers. That work adds: Scientists made TCR beta cDNA using 5'RACE template switching with UMIs.

Sequences were derived from PBMCs from blood, sampled on the day of vaccination. All receptors derive from a man aged 50 to 60 who received an inactivated influenza vaccine.

The genes are TRBV6-2 or TRBV6-3 and TRBJ1-2, with TRBD1 matching 11 bases. This CDR3 comprises 15 residues. Germline V CDR1 and CDR2: MNHEY, SVGEGT. Trimming at V came to 7 bases and at J to 6 bases, leaving 10 bases not matched to a gene. The CDR3 sequence is CASNQPGTGGNGYTF. In nucleotides, the CDR3 is TGTGCCAGCAATCAACCCGGGACAGGGGGTAATGGCTACACCTTC.

The genes are TRBV5-1 and TRBJ2-2, with 8 bases that match TRBD1. The CDR3 runs 13 residues. CDR1 and CDR2 (germline): SGHRS, YFSETQ. The V and J ends lost 3 bases and 7 bases, in that order; junction bases with no gene match: 2. The CDR3 coding sequence is TGCGCCAGCAGCTCAGGGGGCGTCGGGGAGCTGTTTTTT. Amino acids: CASSSGGVGELFF.

This clonotype was seen more than once but under ten times. This rearrangement joins TRBV20-1 to TRBJ2-3; 7 bases align to TRBD1. Germline CDR1 is DFQATT and CDR2 is SNEGSKA (reference sequence). V gave up 0 bases and J gave up 3 bases; unmatched junction bases: 6. The CDR3 is 15 residues long. This chain's CDR3 is CSARDPQQGTDTQYF. CDR3 nucleotides: TGCAGTGCTAGAGATCCCCAACAGGGGACAGATACGCAGTATTTT.

The chain joins TRBV5-5 to TRBJ1-1, with D unclear. Germline V gene sequence: CDR1 SGHKS, CDR2 YYEKEE (reference sequence). CDR3 length: 15 amino acids. Trimming took 3 bases from V and 11 from J, leaving 23 bases between them. The chain's CDR3 is CASSWVGGPTAGAFF. CDR3 bases: TGTGCCAGCAGCTGGGTTGGCGGGCCCACCGCCGGGGCTTTCTTT. Filled out from reference TRBV5-5 and TRBJ1-1, the complete variable domain reads DAGVTQSPTHLIKTRGQQVTLRCSPISGHKSVSWYQQVLGQGPQFIFQYYEKEERGRGNFPDRFSARQFPNYSSELNVNALLLGDSALYLCASSWVGGPTAGAFFGQGTRLTVV.

In this sample, this clonotype turned up a few times. The chain carries TRBV11-2 and TRBJ2-2, with 7 bases aligning to TRBD1. V shed 2 bases and J 5 bases; nucleotides not matched to a gene: 5. The germline V gene encodes CDR1 SGHAT and CDR2 FQNNGV. CDR3 size: 15 residues. CDR3 in amino acids: CASSLKGAGTGELFF. CDR3 in DNA: TGTGCCAGCAGCTTAAAGGGGGCAGGGACCGGGGAGCTGTTTTTT.

The rearrangement joins TRBV19 to TRBJ2-7, with 7 bases identical to TRBD2. Looked up from germline, CDR1 is LNHDA and CDR2 is SQIVND (reference sequence). J gave up 3 bases and V 7 bases, and 12 bases lay outside the gene matches. CDR3 length: 15 amino acids. The CDR3 protein is CASKQTGGGGYEQYF. CDR3 in DNA: TGTGCCAGTAAGCAAACGGGGGGAGGAGGCTACGAGCAGTACTTC.

This clonotype was observed a handful of times. The chain has TRBV4-1 and TRBJ2-5; the D is unclear. The V gene lost 1 base and the J gene lost 2 bases, with 11 bases spanning the gap. The CDR3 runs 15 residues. Per the germline V gene, CDR1 is MGHRA and CDR2 is YSYEKL. The CDR3 bases are TGCGCCAGCAGCCAAGTGGGAAGGAAACAAGAGACCCAGTACTTC. It codes for CASSQVGRKQETQYF.

This clonotype was detected many times. The chain joins TRBV12-3 or TRBV12-4 to TRBJ1-1, with D uncertain. The V and J ends lost 2 bases and 2 bases respectively, with 9 bases between them. CDR3 size: 14 residues. The CDR3 DNA is TGTGCCAGCAGTTTATTCCCTGCCAACACTGAAGCTTTCTTT. Protein sequence: CASSLFPANTEAFF.

This clonotype has a handful of counts. The rearrangement joins TRBV20-1 to TRBJ2-7; possibly TRBD1 for D (5 bases). Germline V gene sequence: CDR1 DFQATT, CDR2 SNEGSKA (reference sequence). The CDR3 totals 13 residues. Trimming left V 0 bases short and J 3 bases short, with 9 bases between. CDR3 in DNA: TGCAGTGCTAGAGATGGACACGGCTACGAGCAGTACTTC. Translation: CSARDGHGYEQYF.

This clonotype has at least ten counts. V and J are TRBV4-2 and TRBJ2-1, with TRBD2 matching 8 bases. There are 15 residues in the CDR3. The V gene's germline CDR1 is LGHNA and CDR2 YNFKEQ. J lost 5 bases, V lost 2 bases, and 5 bases had no gene match. The DNA of the CDR3 is TGTGCCAGCAGCCAAACTAGCGGCGATAACAATGAGCAGTTCTTC. It specifies CASSQTSGDNNEQFF.

The chain carries TRBV15 and TRBJ1-2, with D unresolved. CDR3 size: 13 residues. V was trimmed by 1 base and J by 2 bases, leaving 5 bases between them. Germline V gene data show CDR1 as LNHNV and CDR2 as YYDKDF (reference sequence). DNA of the CDR3: TGTGCCACCAGCAGAGCTGGCAACTATGGCTACACCTTC. It is translated as CATSRAGNYGYTF.

This clonotype has more than one count but fewer than ten. The rearrangement uses TRBV20-1 and TRBJ2-1; no clear D. Trimming left V 6 bases short and J 5 bases short, with 17 bases between. Germline lookup yields CDR1 DFQATT and CDR2 SNEGSKA (reference sequence). The CDR3 loop spans 14 amino acids. CDR3 protein: CSARYPRDDNEQFF. The CDR3 nucleotides are TGCAGTGCCAGGTACCCGAGAGATGACAATGAGCAGTTCTTC.

This clonotype was picked up many times. The gene calls are TRBV6-1 and TRBJ1-6; D is ambiguous. Looked up from germline, CDR1 is MNHNS and CDR2 is SASEGT. Trimming took 1 base from V and 8 from J, leaving 18 bases between them. The CDR3 runs to 17 residues. The CDR3 protein is CASSEVMGSGPYSPLHF. The CDR3, as DNA: TGTGCCAGCAGTGAAGTTATGGGCTCCGGGCCATATTCACCCCTCCACTTT.

This clonotype was seen a handful of times. The V gene is TRBV4-3, the J gene TRBJ2-1, with D possibly being TRBD2 (5 bases). Trimming shortened V by 1 base and J by 4 bases, and 11 bases separated the two germline ends. CDR1 and CDR2 (germline): LGHNA, YSLEER. This CDR3 comprises 15 residues. The CDR3 region has the DNA TGCGCCAGCAGCCAAGGGCCTAGCAATTACAATGAGCAGTTCTTC. Protein: CASSQGPSNYNEQFF.

The V and J genes are TRBV12-3 or TRBV12-4 and TRBJ2-5; TRBD2 agrees at 11 bases. The CDR3 runs to 16 residues. Trimming removed 3 bases from V and 5 bases from J; junction bases left unmatched: 8. The CDR3: CASSFSSSGGKETQYF. Written as DNA, the CDR3 is TGTGCCAGCAGTTTCTCCTCTAGCGGGGGGAAGGAGACCCAGTACTTC.

This clonotype appeared a few times. The rearrangement joins TRBV25-1 to TRBJ2-2, with D possibly being TRBD1 or TRBD2 (5 bases each). The CDR3 is made up of 15 amino acids. V was shortened by 10 bases and J by 4 bases, with 19 bases between the two germline ends. The V gene's germline CDR1 is MGHDK and CDR2 SYGVNS. The CDR3 DNA is TGTGCCACTTCCCGAGCAGGGACGAGCACCGGGGAGCTGTTTTTT. It specifies CATSRAGTSTGELFF.

The chain is built from TRBV18 and TRBJ2-7, with D perhaps TRBD1 (5 bases). Trimming cost V 5 bases and J 6 bases, with 14 bases left between them. Per the germline V gene, CDR1 is KGHSH and CDR2 is LQKENI. CDR3 size: 13 residues. CDR3 DNA sequence: TGTGCCAGCTCATCCCCCCCTGGGGCCGAGCAGTACTTC. This codes for CASSSPPGAEQYF.

The J gene is TRBJ1-1, the V gene TRBV7-9; 8 nucleotides agree with TRBD1. The germline V gene encodes CDR1 SEHNR and CDR2 FQNEAQ (reference sequence). J lost 11 bases, V lost 4 bases, and 6 bases had no gene match. There are 12 residues in the CDR3. The chain's CDR3 is CASSSGQGRAFF. CDR3 sequence (DNA): TGTGCCAGCAGCTCCGGACAGGGTCGGGCTTTCTTT.

This chain joins TRBV28 and TRBJ1-5; 8 nucleotides match TRBD1. Germline V lookup: CDR1 MDHEN, CDR2 SYDVKM. The V and J ends lost 6 bases and 3 bases, in that order; junction bases with no gene match: 13. This CDR3 is 17 amino acids long. The CDR3 region is CASSPSPGQAYNQPQHF. The CDR3 DNA reads as TGTGCCAGCAGCCCCTCACCGGGACAGGCTTACAATCAGCCCCAGCATTTT.

This clonotype was observed many times. The rearrangement uses TRBV5-1 and TRBJ2-7; weak D call: TRBD2 (5 bases). Germline CDR1 is SGHRS and CDR2 is YFSETQ. This CDR3 region has 15 residues. Trimming pared 5 bases from V and 2 bases from J, leaving 17 bases between. This CDR3 is CASSSDIGVPYEQYF. The CDR3 nucleotides read TGCGCCAGCAGTTCTGACATCGGGGTGCCCTACGAGCAGTACTTC.

The rearrangement links TRBV20-1 to TRBJ1-5; TRBD1 aligns across 9 bases. The trim removed 2 bases at V and 5 bases at J, leaving 4 bases unmatched. Per germline, CDR1 DFQATT and CDR2 SNEGSKA (reference sequence). The CDR3 is 14 amino acids. DNA for the CDR3: TGCAGTGCTAGATCGGGACAGGGAGATCAGCCCCAGCATTTT. Amino acid sequence: CSARSGQGDQPQHF.

This clonotype was seen repeatedly, ten times or more. The chain is built from TRBV9 and TRBJ2-7; possible D gene TRBD1, 6 bases. Deletions cut 4 bases from V and 4 bases from J, with 18 bases between. CDR3 length equals 15 residues. Germline V gene lookup returns CDR1 SGDLS and CDR2 YYNGEE. CDR3 protein: CASSPNIGQSYEQYF. As DNA, the CDR3 is TGTGCCAGCAGCCCCAACATCGGACAGAGTTACGAGCAGTACTTC. The whole variable domain, remainder taken from reference TRBV9 and TRBJ2-7, is DSGVTQTPKHLITATGQRVTLRCSPRSGDLSVYWYQQSLDQGLQFLIQYYNGEERAKGNILERFSAQQFPDLHSELNLSSLELGDSALYFCASSPNIGQSYEQYFGPGTRLTVT.

This clonotype occurred many times. The CDR3 nucleotides read TGTGCCAGCAGTTTCGAGCCCGGGTCGCCCCAGCATTTT. It encodes CASSFEPGSPQHF. The chain carries TRBV12-3 or TRBV12-4 and TRBJ1-5; D is uncertain. Trimming cost V 3 bases and J 9 bases, with 12 bases left between them. CDR3 size: 13 residues.

The chain recombines TRBV5-6 with TRBJ1-6; 8 bases fit TRBD1. This CDR3 has 15 amino acids. Trimming cost V 4 bases and J 11 bases; bases outside gene matches: 11. In germline, CDR1 is SGHDT, CDR2 YYEEEE. CDR3 in amino acids: CASSDGQGLRTPLHF. The CDR3 DNA reads as TGTGCCAGCAGCGACGGACAGGGACTCCGTACACCCCTCCACTTT. Combining the CDR3 with reference TRBV5-6 and TRBJ1-6 gives the whole variable domain DAGVTQSPTHLIKTRGQQVTLRCSPKSGHDTVSWYQQALGQGPQFIFQYYEEEERQRGNFPDRFSGHQFPNYSSELNVNALLLGDSALYLCASSDGQGLRTPLHFGNGTRLTVT.

The sample holds a few counts of this clonotype. The V call is TRBV5-1, the J call TRBJ1-1; 7 nucleotides match TRBD1. Per the germline V gene, CDR1 is SGHRS and CDR2 is YFSETQ. The CDR3 spans 19 residues. V trimming: 4 bases; J trimming: 1 base; junction bases outside the gene matches: 19. The CDR3 is CASSPPNRGAWDENTEAFF. Here the CDR3 DNA reads TGCGCCAGCAGCCCGCCTAACAGGGGTGCATGGGATGAGAACACTGAAGCTTTCTTT.

A few counts support this clonotype. The V call is TRBV5-1, the J call TRBJ2-1; 7 bases are a match to TRBD2. Losses at the gene ends were 4 bases for V and 6 bases for J; bases not matched to a gene: 7. The CDR3 is 14 residues long. Per germline, CDR1 SGHRS and CDR2 YFSETQ. CDR3 protein: CASSASGGLNEQFF. The CDR3 coding sequence is TGCGCCAGCAGCGCCTCGGGGGGTCTCAATGAGCAGTTCTTC.

This clonotype was counted many times. This chain connects TRBV13 to TRBJ2-1; D is unresolved. The CDR3 consists of 14 residues. CDR1 and CDR2 (germline): PRHDT, FYEKMQ (reference sequence). The V end lost 1 base, the J end lost 5 bases, and 9 bases lay between the germline ends. The chain's CDR3 is CASSLVPINNEQFF. In DNA form, the CDR3 reads TGTGCCAGCAGCTTAGTTCCGATTAACAATGAGCAGTTCTTC.

This clonotype was counted between two and nine times. This chain links TRBV5-1 with TRBJ1-1, with a possible D match to TRBD1 (5 bases). Germline V gene lookup returns CDR1 SGHRS and CDR2 YFSETQ. The CDR3 loop spans 16 amino acids. Trimming left V 5 bases short and J 4 bases short, with 21 bases between. The CDR3 nucleotides read TGCGCCAGCAGAGAAGGGGAGGGGACTGGGGGCACTGAAGCTTTCTTT. Its protein is CASREGEGTGGTEAFF.

The chain links TRBV7-2 to TRBJ2-1, with TRBD2 identical over 10 bases. CDR1 and CDR2 from the germline V gene are SGHTA and FQGNSA. The CDR3 is made up of 17 amino acids. With 4 bases clipped from V and 8 bases from J, the junction kept 14 bases outside the gene matches. CDR3 in DNA: TGTGCCAGCAGCTCCTACCCCAGCGGGAGGGCCATGGATGAGCAGTTCTTC. Protein sequence: CASSSYPSGRAMDEQFF.

The rearrangement uses TRBV11-2 and TRBJ2-5, with D possibly being TRBD1 (6 bases). The CDR3 loop spans 17 amino acids. Germline CDR1 SGHAT, CDR2 FQNNGV. Between the trimmed V and J ends, which lost 7 bases and 1 base, there was a span of 22 bases. The CDR3 loop is CASTVGQTTGSQETQYF. For the CDR3, the DNA is TGTGCCAGCACCGTTGGGCAGACGACAGGCAGCCAAGAGACCCAGTACTTC.